The T cell receptor (beta chain) under discussion was sequenced for a study of T-cell memory formation after mild COVID-19. Via MiXCR, TCRdb re-called the 5' RACE reads, giving one row per CDR3 protein. Here the sample spans around 27,000 distinct CDR3 sequences, less than 7.5% being singletons. There are 14 residues in the CDR3. Trimming removed 3 bases from V and 1 base from J, with 10 bases in between. Germline V gene data show CDR1 as SEHNR and CDR2 as FQNEAQ (reference sequence). This clonotype showed up many times. Input material: PBMCs or a T cell subset sorted from them (not recorded which). This TCR derives from an adult woman who had mild COVID-19 (a few samples of this study predate the infection). Cell type and time point are not known. The genes are TRBV7-9 and TRBJ2-7, with D possibly matching TRBD1 (6 bases). CDR3 coding DNA: TGTGCCAGCAGCTTGACAGGACCTTCCTACGAGCAGTACTTC. Protein product: CASSLTGPSYEQYF.